The 10 T cell receptor beta chains given below trace back to one sample, sequenced in a study of CD8+CD57+ T cells in acquired aplastic anemia. Previously, flow cytometry had revealed CD8+CD57+ cell expansion in the patients chosen for sequencing. Genomic DNA, serving as template, underwent TCR beta VDJ and CDR3 profiling. MiXCR, applied by TCRdb to the reads, yields one record per CDR3 protein. The sample lists 150,000 to 160,000 distinct CDR3 sequences; roughly 49% were seen once. Specimen: sorted CD4+, CD8+, or CD8+CD57+ T cells (not recorded which) from PBMCs. Receptor source: a human donor with aplastic anemia.

Many counts were recorded for this clonotype. V gene TRBV29-1 combines with J gene TRBJ1-3, with no clear D. Germline V lookup: CDR1 SQVTM, CDR2 ANQGSEA. The length of the CDR3 is 13 residues. Trimming cost V 7 bases and J 5 bases, with 15 bases left between them. Here the CDR3 reads CSALLSTRNTIYF. The CDR3 DNA sequence: TGCAGCGCCCTACTGAGTACGAGAAACACCATATATTTT.

This clonotype appeared many times. V and J are TRBV15 and TRBJ2-1; D is unclear. The CDR3 has 13 amino acids. Germline loops: CDR1 LNHNV, CDR2 YYDKDF (reference sequence). V was cut by 5 bases and J by 5 bases, with 10 bases left in between. The CDR3 spells CATSLLQHNEQFF. The CDR3 nucleotides read TGTGCCACCAGCTTGCTACAGCACAATGAGCAGTTCTTC.

This chain joins TRBV7-9 and TRBJ1-2, with unresolved D. The CDR3 sequence is 16 residues long. Trimming shortened V by 1 base and J by 2 bases, and 14 bases separated the two germline ends. Germline lookup yields CDR1 SEHNR and CDR2 FQNEAQ (reference sequence). This CDR3 reads CASSLDVNRLNYGYTF. The CDR3 nucleotides are TGTGCCAGCAGCTTAGACGTCAATCGACTCAACTATGGCTACACCTTC.

The chain links TRBV20-1 to TRBJ2-5, with 10 positions matching TRBD2. Germline-derived CDR1 and CDR2 are DFQATT and SNEGSKA (reference sequence). This CDR3 is 14 amino acids long. J was trimmed by 7 bases and V by 0 bases; bases with no gene match: 5. CDR3 in DNA: TGCAGTGCTAGAGATCGGACTAGCGGAGGGACCCAGTACTTC. Its translation: CSARDRTSGGTQYF.

The chain joins TRBV5-1 to TRBJ2-5; 9 positions match TRBD1. Trimming took 4 bases from V and 0 from J; bases not matched to a gene: 4. The CDR3 has 15 residues. The germline V gene has CDR1 SGHRS and CDR2 YFSETQ. The CDR3 nucleotides are TGCGCCAGCAGCAGGACAGGGGCGTACCAAGAGACCCAGTACTTC. Translated, it gives CASSRTGAYQETQYF. The full variable domain, its missing parts supplied by reference TRBV5-1 and TRBJ2-5, is KAGVTQTPRYLIKTRGQQVTLSCSPISGHRSVSWYQQTPGQGLQFLFEYFSETQRNKGNFPGRFSGRQFSNSRSEMNVSTLELGDSALYLCASSRTGAYQETQYFGPGTRLLVL.

This clonotype was observed at least ten times. This chain joins TRBV15 and TRBJ1-2; D is undetermined. The CDR3 contains 14 residues. In germline, CDR1 is LNHNV, CDR2 YYDKDF (reference sequence). Trimming took 0 bases from V and 8 from J, leaving 13 bases between them. In DNA, the CDR3 is TGTGCCACCAGCAGAGATATCCAGTCTATGGGCTACACCTTC. Protein: CATSRDIQSMGYTF.

This clonotype was picked up many times. This chain joins TRBV5-4 and TRBJ2-1; no definite D call. CDR3 length: 15 residues. The germline V and J ends were trimmed by 1 base and 0 bases, with 8 bases remaining between them. The germline V gene has CDR1 SGHNT and CDR2 YYREEE (reference sequence). CDR3 amino acids: CASSLPRSSYNEQFF. The DNA of the CDR3 is TGTGCCAGCAGCTTGCCTAGGAGCTCCTACAATGAGCAGTTCTTC.

The chain carries TRBV24-1 and TRBJ2-3; the D gene is possibly TRBD1 (5 bases). The V and J ends lost 3 bases and 2 bases respectively, with 8 bases between them. Germline lookup yields CDR1 KGHDR and CDR2 SFDVKD. The CDR3 totals 14 residues. The CDR3, as DNA: TGTGCCACCAGTGATGAGGACACCACAGATACGCAGTATTTT. Residues: CATSDEDTTDTQYF.

This sequence joins TRBV11-1 and TRBJ2-3; 8 bases map to TRBD2. The CDR3 has 18 amino acids. Per the germline V gene, CDR1 is SGHAT and CDR2 is FQDESV (reference sequence). The V gene end was trimmed by 7 bases and the J gene end by 0 bases; junction bases not matched to a gene: 15. CDR3 sequence: CASNLQRGGHSSTDTQYF. As DNA, the CDR3 is TGTGCCAGCAATCTCCAACGGGGGGGTCACTCTAGCACAGATACGCAGTATTTT.

This chain links TRBV11-1 with TRBJ2-3; TRBD2 matches at 7 bases. The germline V gene has CDR1 SGHAT and CDR2 FQDESV (reference sequence). This CDR3 region has 14 residues. J was trimmed by 4 bases and V by 5 bases; bases with no gene match: 6. DNA for the CDR3: TGTGCCAGCAGCCCGGCTAGCGGATCAGATACGCAGTATTTT. Amino acids: CASSPASGSDTQYF. Based on the CDR3 plus reference TRBV11-1 and TRBJ2-3, the full variable domain is EAEVAQSPRYKITEKSQAVAFWCDPISGHATLYWYRQILGQGPELLVQFQDESVVDDSQLPKDRFSAERLKGVDSTLKIQPAELGDSAMYLCASSPASGSDTQYFGPGTRLTVL.